Following are 9 T cell receptor beta chains from one sample sequenced in a study of T cells in Graves' hyperthyroidism and ophthalmopathy. There were TCR beta CDR3 regions amplified from RNA transcripts. The primer set for the first-round RT-PCR of the TCR CDR3 was HTBI. TCRdb fed the multiplex PCR reads into MiXCR, producing one record per CDR3 protein. The sample records around 530,000 distinct CDR3 sequences, more than 15% being singletons. Sequencing input: blood. Receptors were obtained from a woman between 18 and 29 years old with Graves' ophthalmopathy.

The chain joins TRBV7-9 to TRBJ1-5; D possibly corresponds to TRBD1 (6 bases). Germline V CDR1 and CDR2: SEHNR, FQNEAQ (reference sequence). The V and J ends lost 3 bases and 0 bases respectively, with 12 bases between them. This CDR3 is 16 amino acids long. CDR3 DNA: TGTGCCAGCAGCTTTTCACAGGGTAATAGCAATCAGCCCCAGCATTTT. Amino acids: CASSFSQGNSNQPQHF.

This clonotype was counted at least ten times. J is TRBJ2-1 and V is TRBV29-1; D is ambiguous. Germline V gene lookup returns CDR1 SQVTM and CDR2 ANQGSEA. The V gene lost 1 base and the J gene lost 9 bases, with 10 bases spanning the gap. The CDR3 spans 12 residues. The CDR3 protein is CSVEGVVSEQFF. The CDR3 DNA reads TGCAGCGTTGAAGGGGTTGTCAGTGAGCAGTTCTTC.

Many counts were recorded for this clonotype. The CDR3 sequence is CASSLVGTRSDEQFF. The DNA for the CDR3 is TGTGCCAGCAGCTTAGTGGGGACTAGGTCCGATGAGCAGTTCTTC. V gene TRBV7-9 combines with J gene TRBJ2-1; 8 positions match TRBD2. The V gene end was trimmed by 1 base and the J gene end by 8 bases; junction bases not matched to a gene: 7. The germline V gene encodes CDR1 SEHNR and CDR2 FQNEAQ (reference sequence). The CDR3 runs to 15 residues.

There are many counts of this clonotype. The J gene is TRBJ2-3, the V gene TRBV6-5; D gene unclear. This CDR3 spans 17 amino acids. The germline gives CDR1 MNHEY, CDR2 SVGAGI. V dropped 4 bases and J dropped 0 bases, with 17 bases sitting between them. The CDR3 DNA follows: TGTGCCAGCAGTTCCCCCTCTAAAGGCTCTAGCACAGATACGCAGTATTTT. This translates into CASSSPSKGSSTDTQYF.

The chain carries TRBV15 and TRBJ1-2; D is perhaps TRBD1 (5 bases). Per germline, CDR1 LNHNV and CDR2 YYDKDF (reference sequence). Trimming left V 0 bases short and J 8 bases short, with 13 bases between. This CDR3 comprises 14 residues. CDR3 loop: CATSRDRGELGYTF. The CDR3 coding sequence is TGTGCCACCAGCAGAGATCGAGGGGAACTCGGCTACACCTTC.

This clonotype has ten or more counts. The chain carries TRBV12-3 or TRBV12-4 and TRBJ2-5, with D hard to call. This CDR3 region has 12 residues. The germline V and J ends were trimmed by 4 bases and 2 bases, with 5 bases remaining between them. The CDR3 DNA reads as TGTGCCAGCAGTTCCTCGCAAGAGACCCAGTACTTC. Its protein is CASSSSQETQYF.

The table lists this clonotype with a few counts. The chain combines TRBV20-1 with TRBJ1-2; the match to TRBD1 covers 7 bases. There are 15 residues in the CDR3. The V gene's germline CDR1 is DFQATT and CDR2 SNEGSKA (reference sequence). After removal of 1 base from V and 0 bases from J, the junction contained 5 bases not matched to a gene. CDR3 sequence (DNA): TGCAGTGCTAGAGCCGGGACAGCAACTAACTATGGCTACACCTTC. Translated, it gives CSARAGTATNYGYTF.

This clonotype occurred a few times. V and J are TRBV20-1 and TRBJ1-1; D ambiguous. The CDR3 has 13 residues. The V end was cut by 4 bases, the J end by 4 bases, with 13 bases between. CDR1 DFQATT and CDR2 SNEGSKA come from the germline V gene (reference sequence). CDR3 region: CSAIPPISTEAFF. As DNA, the CDR3 is TGCAGTGCTATTCCGCCGATCAGCACTGAAGCTTTCTTT.

The chain uses TRBV7-6 and TRBJ2-5; 10 bases line up with TRBD1. This CDR3 comprises 15 residues. The germline CDR1 and CDR2 sequences are SGHVS and FNYEAQ. The J segment lost 5 bases and the V segment lost 7 bases, leaving 10 bases of the junction unmatched. The CDR3 DNA sequence: TGTGCCAGCACCCCGACGGGACAGGGGCGGGAGACCCAGTACTTC. Translated: CASTPTGQGRETQYF.